The present entry profiles one T cell receptor (beta chain) with its context. Its cognate antigen has yet to be identified. No base quality values were provided; no much bigger clone lies one nucleotide off. The time point label, read with the paper, signifies: baseline before first vaccination. Vaccinee samples were obtained from the UK trials COV001 and COV002, which included a single-blind randomized controlled phase 2/3 trial of AZD1222 (ChAdOx1 nCoV-19) in healthy adults. For TCRbeta chain sequencing, PBMC samples from trial participants were taken at day 0 and at day 28 after the second dose. These data are taken from a study of T cell responses to AZD1222 COVID-19 vaccine (dated by TCRdb to the early 2020s). About the investigation overall: AZD1222 recipients given second doses at about 4 weeks or at about 12 weeks were pooled, since spike-specific TCR depth and breadth were not found to differ between the two schedules. TCR sequencing covered roughly 230 trial participants: 207 given two doses of AZD1222 and about 26 given two doses of MenACWY control vaccine. Enrollment into the trials was organized by age into subgroups of 18-55, 56-69 and 70-plus years, and those subgroups contained about 160, 30 and 59 TCR-sequenced participants, respectively.

The CDR3 regions of human TCRbeta chains were analyzed by immunosequencing. In the paper's pipeline: Repertoire TCRs were checked for matches against a reference library of SARS-CoV-2-specific TCRs that had been generated using the MIRA antigen-specificity platform. Breadth meant the fraction of unique TCRs that were SARS-CoV-2-associated, whereas depth meant the fraction of total T cells that were SARS-CoV-2-associated. Using the MIRA data, each spike-specific TCR was assigned both to the spike region to which the TCR was reactive and to a CD4 or CD8 class. Log10-transformed breadth and depth values were compared by one-way ANOVA with Sidak's multiple comparisons tests. TCRdb mirrors the immuneACCESS table, restricted to in-frame sequences. Some clones are absent from its copies; in checked studies, under half trace to an unresolved V gene, and the reason for the others is unknown. D and trimming come from the DNA, and the V and J calls and clone size come from that table. In all, the sample holds 120,000 or so clones, and just over 90% of those were seen once. Around 6.9% of the sample is held by the ten biggest clonotypes.

The CDR3 starts with the cysteine, ends with the phenylalanine, and has 13 residues. The entry retains the CDR3 DNA only, 39 bases that are in frame from base 1. The germline ends are 14 bases apart after V is trimmed by 5 bases and J by 8 bases. For CDR1 and CDR2, the germline V gene (reference sequence) lists LNHNV and YYDKDF. Beyond this particular receptor, the publication reports: Conclusions about previously exposed vaccinees are limited because only six or seven AZD1222 recipients were SARS-CoV-2 seropositive at baseline. Participants were mostly white British, with more females than males. The authors suggested clonal diversity may have been underestimated. In the small 56-69-year group, the increase in depth fell short of significance, most likely because of low power. Epitopes outside the regions mutated in the B.1.351 and B.1.1.7 variants were reportedly recognized by nearly half of the unique spike-specific TCRs. Because no day 14 peak-response samples were available, repertoires were characterized only after the peak T cell response. Vaccine-associated CD4 TCRs spanned the whole spike protein, with dominant responses in regions 160-218 and 743-854. Spike-specific TCR breadth and depth rose significantly after two AZD1222 doses compared with day 0 and with MenACWY recipients.

The input for sequencing was peripheral blood, taken on day 0 of AZD1222 vaccination. The chain is encoded by TRBV15 joined to TRBJ2-3, with a weak D call of TRBD2 (7 bases match). This TCR derives from an adult in good health. In nucleotide form, the sequence is TGTGCCACCAGCCCCGGGGGGCAGGCTACGCAGTATTTT. It is translated as CATSPGGQATQYF.